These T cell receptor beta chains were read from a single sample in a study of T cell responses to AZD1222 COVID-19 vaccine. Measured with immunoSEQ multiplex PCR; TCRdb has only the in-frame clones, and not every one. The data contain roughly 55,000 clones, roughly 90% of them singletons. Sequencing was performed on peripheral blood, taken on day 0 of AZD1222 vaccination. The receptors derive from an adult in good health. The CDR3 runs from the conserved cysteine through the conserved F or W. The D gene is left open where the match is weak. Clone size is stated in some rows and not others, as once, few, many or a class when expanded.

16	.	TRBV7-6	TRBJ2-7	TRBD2	CASSLSSGRALGEQYF	TGTGCCAGCAGCTTAAGCAGCGGGAGGGCCCTCGGCGAGCAGTACTTC
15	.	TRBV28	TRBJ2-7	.	CASSLWAGPVGEQYF	TGTGCCAGCAGTTTATGGGCGGGGCCCGTGGGCGAGCAGTACTTC
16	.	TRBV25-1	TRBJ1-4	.	CASSHGEGWPNEKLFF	TGTGCCAGCAGCCACGGGGAGGGTTGGCCTAATGAAAAACTGTTTTTT
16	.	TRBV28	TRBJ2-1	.	CASSLSGGMRLDEQFF	TGTGCCAGCAGTTTATCCGGCGGGATGAGGCTGGATGAGCAGTTCTTC
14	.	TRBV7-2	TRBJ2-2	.	CASSLYWNTGELFF	TGTGCCAGCAGCTTATATTGGAACACCGGGGAGCTGTTTTTT
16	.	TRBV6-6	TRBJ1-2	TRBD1	CASSYQGARGGNGYTF	TGTGCCAGCAGTTACCAGGGGGCAAGGGGTGGGAATGGCTACACCTTC
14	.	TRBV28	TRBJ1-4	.	CASSSPGLKEGLFF	TGTGCCAGCAGTTCTCCCGGGCTCAAGGAAGGACTGTTTTTT
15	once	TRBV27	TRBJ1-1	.	CASSLDWPKNTEAFF	TGTGCCAGCAGTTTAGATTGGCCTAAGAACACTGAAGCTTTCTTT
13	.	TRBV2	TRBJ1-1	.	CASSDMGRIEAFF	TGTGCCAGCAGTGATATGGGGAGGATTGAAGCTTTCTTT
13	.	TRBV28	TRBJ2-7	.	CASSSSVAYEQYF	TGTGCCAGCAGTTCCTCTGTTGCCTACGAGCAGTACTTC
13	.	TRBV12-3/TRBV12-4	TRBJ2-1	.	CASSLVRGNEQFF	TGTGCCAGCAGCCTGGTCCGAGGGAATGAGCAGTTCTTC
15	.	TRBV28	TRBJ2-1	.	CASSSPGVVYNEQFF	TGTGCCAGCAGTAGCCCGGGGGTTGTATACAATGAGCAGTTCTTC
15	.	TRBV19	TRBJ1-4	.	CASSIMGVPNEKLFF	TGTGCCAGTAGTATAATGGGGGTCCCGAATGAAAAACTGTTTTTT
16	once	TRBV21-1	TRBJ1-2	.	CASRISSAGGFYGYTF	TGTGCCAGCAGGATCAGTAGTGCAGGGGGTTTCTATGGCTACACCTTC
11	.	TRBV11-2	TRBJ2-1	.	CASSFHNEQFF	TGTGCCAGCAGCTTTCACAATGAGCAGTTCTTC
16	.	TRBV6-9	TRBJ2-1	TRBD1	CASSLYTGVYYNEQFF	TGTGCCAGCAGCCTATACACAGGGGTTTACTACAATGAGCAGTTCTTC
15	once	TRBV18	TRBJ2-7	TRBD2	CASSQLAEASYEQYF	TGTGCCAGCTCACAACTAGCGGAGGCCTCGTACGAGCAGTACTTC
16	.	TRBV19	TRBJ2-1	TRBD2	CASSIYRGLAVNEQFF	TGTGCCAGTAGTATTTATAGGGGACTAGCGGTAAATGAGCAGTTCTTC
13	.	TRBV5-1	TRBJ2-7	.	CASTRGAPYEQYF	TGCGCCAGTACGCGCGGAGCACCCTACGAGCAGTACTTC
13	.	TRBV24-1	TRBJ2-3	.	CATSDQSTDTQYF	TGTGCCACCAGTGATCAGAGCACAGATACGCAGTATTTT
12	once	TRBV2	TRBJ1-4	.	CALGGTGEKLFF	TGTGCCCTCGGGGGTACAGGAGAAAAACTGTTTTTT
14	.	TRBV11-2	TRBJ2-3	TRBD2	CASSLGAGTDTQYF	TGTGCCAGCAGCTTAGGAGCGGGAACAGATACGCAGTATTTT
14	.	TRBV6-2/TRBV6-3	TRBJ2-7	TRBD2	CASSHGLAGDEQYF	TGTGCCAGCAGTCACGGACTAGCGGGAGACGAGCAGTACTTC
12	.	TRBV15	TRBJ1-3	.	CATSRDGNTIYF	TGTGCCACCAGCAGAGACGGAAACACCATATATTTT
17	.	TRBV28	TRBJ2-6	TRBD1	CASTFDRGLSGANVLTF	TGTGCCAGCACCTTCGACAGGGGCCTTTCTGGGGCCAACGTCCTGACTTTC
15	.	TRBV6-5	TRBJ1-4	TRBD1	CASSTRDRGREKLFF	TGTGCCAGCAGCACTAGGGACAGGGGGAGGGAAAAACTGTTTTTT
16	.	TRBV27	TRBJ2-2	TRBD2	CASRPRGLAIAGELFF	TGTGCCAGCAGGCCCAGGGGACTAGCTATTGCCGGGGAGCTGTTTTTT
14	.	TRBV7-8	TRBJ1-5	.	CASSLTQSNQPQHF	TGTGCCAGCAGCTTAACGCAGAGCAATCAGCCCCAGCATTTT
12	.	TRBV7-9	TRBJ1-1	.	CASSSMNTEAFF	TGTGCCAGCAGCTCAATGAACACTGAAGCTTTCTTT
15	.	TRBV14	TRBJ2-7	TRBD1	CASSQAGTGVYEQYF	TGTGCCAGCAGCCAAGCCGGGACAGGGGTCTACGAGCAGTACTTC
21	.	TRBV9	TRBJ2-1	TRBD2	CASSVEPSPRQTSGKNNEQFF	TGTGCCAGCAGCGTAGAACCATCTCCACGTCAGACTAGCGGGAAGAACAATGAGCAGTTCTTC
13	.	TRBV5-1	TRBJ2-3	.	CASSPQNRGTQYF	TGCGCCAGCAGCCCCCAAAATCGGGGGACGCAGTATTTT
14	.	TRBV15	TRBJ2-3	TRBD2	CATSRGGRAPTQYF	TGTGCCACCAGCAGAGGAGGGAGGGCTCCTACGCAGTATTTT
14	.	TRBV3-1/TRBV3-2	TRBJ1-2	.	CASSQVGGFYGYTF	TGTGCCAGCAGCCAAGTAGGAGGGTTCTATGGCTACACCTTC
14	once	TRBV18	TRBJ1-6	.	CASSAKRADSPLHF	TGTGCCAGCTCAGCAAAAAGGGCGGATTCACCCCTCCACTTT
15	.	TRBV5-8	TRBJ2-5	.	CASSLRGGTFETQYF	TGTGCCAGCAGCTTGCGGGGAGGGACATTCGAGACCCAGTACTTC
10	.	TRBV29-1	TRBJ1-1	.	CSAAVTEAFF	TGCAGCGCCGCGGTAACTGAAGCTTTCTTT
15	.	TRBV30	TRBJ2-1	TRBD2	CAWSGGRVSYNEQFF	TGTGCCTGGAGTGGCGGGAGGGTCTCCTACAATGAGCAGTTCTTC
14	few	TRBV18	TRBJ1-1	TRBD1	CASSGDREVTEAFF	TGTGCCAGCTCAGGGGACAGGGAGGTCACTGAAGCTTTCTTT
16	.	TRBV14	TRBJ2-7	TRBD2	CASSQVPSGRSYEQYF	TGTGCCAGCAGCCAAGTACCTAGCGGGAGGTCCTACGAGCAGTACTTC
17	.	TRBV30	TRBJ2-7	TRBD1	CAWSDPGTGYSSYEQYF	TGTGCCTGGAGTGACCCCGGGACAGGGTATTCGTCCTACGAGCAGTACTTC
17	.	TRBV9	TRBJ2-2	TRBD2	CASSVLAGGPNTGELFF	TGTGCCAGCAGCGTACTAGCGGGAGGGCCAAACACCGGGGAGCTGTTTTTT
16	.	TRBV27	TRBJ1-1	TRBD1	CASSKKQGTGNTEAFF	TGTGCCAGCAGTAAAAAACAGGGGACGGGTAACACTGAAGCTTTCTTT
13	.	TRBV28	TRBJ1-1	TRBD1	CAVLGQGDTEAFF	TGTGCCGTACTAGGACAGGGGGACACTGAAGCTTTCTTT
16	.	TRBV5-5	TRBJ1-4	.	CACTPTAILGGEKLFF	TGTGCCTGTACCCCGACAGCCATCCTCGGTGGGGAAAAACTGTTTTTT
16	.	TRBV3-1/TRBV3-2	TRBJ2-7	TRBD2	CASSLRGSSGLYEQYF	TGTGCCAGCAGCCTCCGCGGATCTAGCGGACTCTACGAGCAGTACTTC
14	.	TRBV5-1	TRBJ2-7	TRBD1	CASSSGTGPYEQYF	TGCGCCAGCAGCTCAGGGACAGGGCCCTACGAGCAGTACTTC
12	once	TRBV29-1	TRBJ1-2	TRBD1	CSVGTGPYGYTF	TGCAGCGTTGGGACAGGGCCCTATGGCTACACCTTC
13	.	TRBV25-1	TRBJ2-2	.	CASSERTTGELFF	TGTGCCAGCAGTGAACGAACCACCGGGGAGCTGTTTTTT
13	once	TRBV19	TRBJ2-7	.	CASSRQGNYEQYF	TGTGCCAGTAGTCGCCAGGGGAACTACGAGCAGTACTTC
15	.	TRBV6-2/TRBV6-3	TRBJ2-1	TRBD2	CASSPTSGYYNEQFF	TGTGCCAGCAGTCCGACTAGCGGGTACTACAATGAGCAGTTCTTC
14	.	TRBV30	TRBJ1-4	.	CAWNIHAGGEKLFF	TGTGCCTGGAATATCCACGCGGGGGGTGAAAAACTGTTTTTT
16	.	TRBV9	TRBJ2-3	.	CASSAVGLASTDTQYF	TGTGCCAGCAGCGCTGTCGGGCTAGCTAGCACAGATACGCAGTATTTT